This TCR beta chain was sequenced in a study of neurological immune-mediated disorders. This clonotype has a count of ten or more. Antigen unknown. Germline CDR1 reads SNHLY; CDR2 reads FYNNEI. The CDR3 runs 15 residues. Trimming left V 5 bases short and J 4 bases short, with 15 bases between. TCRdb fed the 5' RACE reads into MiXCR, producing one record per CDR3 protein. The sample yields tens of thousands of distinct CDR3 sequences, around an eighth seen once. The study, taken as a whole, reports: None of the CDR3 amino acid sequences found in expanded clones was shared across subjects. This suggests that the TCR-beta repertoires were private in all groups. In HTLV-1-associated myelopathy, TCR clonal expansion was greatest, whereas multiple sclerosis had the least, falling below healthy controls.

The TCR was taken from a woman between 50 and 59 years old with HTLV-1-associated myelopathy (HAM/TSP). The rearrangement uses TRBV2 and TRBJ1-3, with no clear D. The sequencing sample was made of PBMCs. The CDR3 spells CASSNMWTAGNTIYF. The CDR3 DNA reads TGTGCCAGCAGTAACATGTGGACGGCGGGAAACACCATATATTTT.